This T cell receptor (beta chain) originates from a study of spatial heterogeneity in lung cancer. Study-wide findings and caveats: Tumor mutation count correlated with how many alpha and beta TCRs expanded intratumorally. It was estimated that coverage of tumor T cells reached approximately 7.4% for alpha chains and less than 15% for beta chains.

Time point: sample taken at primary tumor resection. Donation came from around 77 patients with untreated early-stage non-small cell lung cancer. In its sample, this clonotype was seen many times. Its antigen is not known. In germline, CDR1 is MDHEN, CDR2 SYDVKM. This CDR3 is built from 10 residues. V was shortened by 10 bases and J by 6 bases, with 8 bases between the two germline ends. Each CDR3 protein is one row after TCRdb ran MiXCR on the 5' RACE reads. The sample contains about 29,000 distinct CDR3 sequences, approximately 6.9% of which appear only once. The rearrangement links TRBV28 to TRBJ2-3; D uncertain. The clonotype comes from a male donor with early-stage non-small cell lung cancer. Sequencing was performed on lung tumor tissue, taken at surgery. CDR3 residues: CAIGRDTQYF. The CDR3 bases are TGTGCCATCGGGCGCGATACGCAGTATTTT.